This T cell receptor (beta chain) was identified in a study of blood T cell repertoires in COVID-19. Sequencing used immunoSEQ multiplex PCR; TCRdb keeps in-frame clones, though not all of them. The data contain about 500,000 clones, 75% to 90% of them seen just once; the ten biggest clones take up 0.7%. Trimming took off 3 bases at V and 6 bases at J, with 9 bases between the two ends. CDR3 size: 12 residues. Germline CDR1 is SGHNT and CDR2 is YYREEE (reference sequence). The sequenced sample consisted of PBMCs or T cells enriched from blood (not recorded which). The gene calls are TRBV5-4 and TRBJ1-1; perhaps TRBD1 as D (6 bases). The receptor was isolated from a young woman who had recovered from COVID-19. The CDR3 here is CASSWDTSEAFF. CDR3 bases: TGTGCCAGCAGCTGGGACACCTCTGAAGCTTTCTTT.